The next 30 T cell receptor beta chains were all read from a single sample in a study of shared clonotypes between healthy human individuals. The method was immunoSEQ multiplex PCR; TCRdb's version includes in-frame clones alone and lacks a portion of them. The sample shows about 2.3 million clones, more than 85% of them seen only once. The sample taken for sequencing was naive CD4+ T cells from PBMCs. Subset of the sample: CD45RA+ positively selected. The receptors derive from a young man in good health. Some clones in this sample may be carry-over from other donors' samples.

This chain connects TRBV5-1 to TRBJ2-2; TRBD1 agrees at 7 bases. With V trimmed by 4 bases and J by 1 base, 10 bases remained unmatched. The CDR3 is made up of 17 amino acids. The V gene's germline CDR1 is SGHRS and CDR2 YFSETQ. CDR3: CASSTEGAPMNTGELFF. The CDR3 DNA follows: TGCGCCAGCAGCACCGAGGGGGCCCCGATGAACACCGGGGAGCTGTTTTTT.

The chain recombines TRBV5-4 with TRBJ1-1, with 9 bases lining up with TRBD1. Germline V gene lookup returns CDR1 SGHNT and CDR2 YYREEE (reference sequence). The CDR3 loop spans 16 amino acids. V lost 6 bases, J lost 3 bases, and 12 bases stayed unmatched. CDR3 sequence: CASNPGQGYTDTEAFF. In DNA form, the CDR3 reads TGTGCCAGCAACCCGGGACAGGGTTATACCGACACTGAAGCTTTCTTT.

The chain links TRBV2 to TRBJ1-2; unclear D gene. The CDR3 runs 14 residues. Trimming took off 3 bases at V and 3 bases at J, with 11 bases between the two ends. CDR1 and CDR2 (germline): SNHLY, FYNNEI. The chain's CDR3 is CASSEQFEYYGYTF. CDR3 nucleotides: TGTGCCAGCAGTGAGCAGTTCGAATACTATGGCTACACCTTC.

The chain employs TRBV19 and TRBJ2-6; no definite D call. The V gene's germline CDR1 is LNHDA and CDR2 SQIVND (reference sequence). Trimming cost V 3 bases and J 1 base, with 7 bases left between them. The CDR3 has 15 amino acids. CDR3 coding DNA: TGTGCCAGTAGTATCAGGCAGTCTGGGGCCAACGTCCTGACTTTC. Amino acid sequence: CASSIRQSGANVLTF.

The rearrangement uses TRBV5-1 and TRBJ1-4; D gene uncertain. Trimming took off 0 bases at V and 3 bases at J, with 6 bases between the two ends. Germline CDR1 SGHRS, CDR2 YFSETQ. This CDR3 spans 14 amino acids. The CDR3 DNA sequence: TGCGCCAGCAGCTTGGTAGCTGCTAATGAAAAACTGTTTTTT. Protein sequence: CASSLVAANEKLFF.

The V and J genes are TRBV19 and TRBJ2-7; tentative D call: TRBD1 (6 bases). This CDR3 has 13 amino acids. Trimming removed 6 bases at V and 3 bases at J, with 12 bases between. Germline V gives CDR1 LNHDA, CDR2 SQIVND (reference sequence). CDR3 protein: CASRYRENYEQYF. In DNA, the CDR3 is TGTGCCAGTAGATACAGGGAGAACTACGAGCAGTACTTC. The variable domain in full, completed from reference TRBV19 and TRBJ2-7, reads DGGITQSPKYLFRKEGQNVTLSCEQNLNHDAMYWYRQDPGQGLRLIYYSQIVNDFQKGDIAEGYSVSREKKESFPLTVTSAQKNPTAFYLCASRYRENYEQYFGPGTRLTVT.

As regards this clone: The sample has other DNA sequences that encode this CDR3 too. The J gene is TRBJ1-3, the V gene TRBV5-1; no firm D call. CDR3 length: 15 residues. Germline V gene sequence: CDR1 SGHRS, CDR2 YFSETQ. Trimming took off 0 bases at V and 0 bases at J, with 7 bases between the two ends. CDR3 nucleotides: TGCGCCAGCAGCTTGGGCCTCCCCTCTGGAAACACCATATATTTT. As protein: CASSLGLPSGNTIYF.

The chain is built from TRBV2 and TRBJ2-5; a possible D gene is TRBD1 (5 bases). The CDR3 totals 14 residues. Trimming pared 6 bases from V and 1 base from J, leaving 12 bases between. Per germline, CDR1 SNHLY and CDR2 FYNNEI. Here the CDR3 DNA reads TGTGCCAGCAGAGACAGCCGAAGCCAAGAGACCCAGTACTTC. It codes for CASRDSRSQETQYF.

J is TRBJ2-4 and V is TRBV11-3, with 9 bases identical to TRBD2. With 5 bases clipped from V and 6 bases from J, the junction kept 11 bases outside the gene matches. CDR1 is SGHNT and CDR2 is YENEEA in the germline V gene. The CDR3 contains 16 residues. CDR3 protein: CASSMGGSGSGNIQYF. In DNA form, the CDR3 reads TGTGCCAGCAGCATGGGGGGTAGCGGGAGCGGAAACATTCAGTACTTC.

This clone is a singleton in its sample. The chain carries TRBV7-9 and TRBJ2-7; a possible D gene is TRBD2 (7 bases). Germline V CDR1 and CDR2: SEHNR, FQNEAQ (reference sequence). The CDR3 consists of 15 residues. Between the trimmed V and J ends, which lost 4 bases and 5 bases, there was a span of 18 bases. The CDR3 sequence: CASSSPWGGAHEQYF. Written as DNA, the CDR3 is TGTGCCAGCAGCTCCCCTTGGGGGGGCGCCCACGAGCAGTACTTC.

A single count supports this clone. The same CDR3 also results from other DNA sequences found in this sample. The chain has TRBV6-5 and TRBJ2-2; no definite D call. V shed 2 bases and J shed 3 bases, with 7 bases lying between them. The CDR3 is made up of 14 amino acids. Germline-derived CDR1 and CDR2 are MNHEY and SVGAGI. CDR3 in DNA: TGTGCCAGCAGTTACCCGGATCACACCGGGGAGCTGTTTTTT. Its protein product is CASSYPDHTGELFF.

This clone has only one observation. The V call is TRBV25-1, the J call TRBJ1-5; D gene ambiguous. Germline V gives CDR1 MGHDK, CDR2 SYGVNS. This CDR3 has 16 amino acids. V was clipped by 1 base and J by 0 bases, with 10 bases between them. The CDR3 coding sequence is TGTGCCAGCAGTGAATTGGGATCAAATAGCAATCAGCCCCAGCATTTT. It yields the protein CASSELGSNSNQPQHF.

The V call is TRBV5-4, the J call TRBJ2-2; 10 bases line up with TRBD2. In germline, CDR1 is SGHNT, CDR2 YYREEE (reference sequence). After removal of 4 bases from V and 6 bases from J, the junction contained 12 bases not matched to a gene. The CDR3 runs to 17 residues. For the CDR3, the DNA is TGTGCCAGCAGCCCCGGCGGGCTAGCGGGAGAATCCGGGGAGCTGTTTTTT. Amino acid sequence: CASSPGGLAGESGELFF.

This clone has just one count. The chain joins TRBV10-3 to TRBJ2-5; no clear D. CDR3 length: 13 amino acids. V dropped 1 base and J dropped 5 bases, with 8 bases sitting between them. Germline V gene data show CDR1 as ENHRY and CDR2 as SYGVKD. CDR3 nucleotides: TGTGCCATCAGTGAGTTGGGGATGGAGACCCAGTACTTC. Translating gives CAISELGMETQYF.

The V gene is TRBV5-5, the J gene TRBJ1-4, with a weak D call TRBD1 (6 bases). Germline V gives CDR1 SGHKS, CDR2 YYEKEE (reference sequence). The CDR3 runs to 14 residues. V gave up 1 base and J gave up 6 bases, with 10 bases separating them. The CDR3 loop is CASSLTGSDEKLFF. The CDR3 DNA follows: TGTGCCAGCAGCTTGACAGGGTCGGATGAAAAACTGTTTTTT.

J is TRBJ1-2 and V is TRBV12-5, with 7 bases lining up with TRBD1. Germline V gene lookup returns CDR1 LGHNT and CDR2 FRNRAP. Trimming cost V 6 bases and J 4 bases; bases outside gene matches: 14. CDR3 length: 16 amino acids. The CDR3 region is CASGGKGADPIYGYTF. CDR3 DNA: TGTGCTAGTGGGGGGAAGGGGGCGGACCCTATCTATGGCTACACCTTC. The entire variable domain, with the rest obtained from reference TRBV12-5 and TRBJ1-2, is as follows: DARVTQTPRHKVTEMGQEVTMRCQPILGHNTVFWYRQTMMQGLELLAYFRNRAPLDDSGMPKDRFSAEMPDATLATLKIQPSEPRDSAVYFCASGGKGADPIYGYTFGSGTRLTVV.

The CDR3: CASSLTGNTIYF. The CDR3 bases are TGCGCCAGCAGCTTAACTGGAAACACCATATATTTT. The rearrangement uses TRBV5-1 and TRBJ1-3, with D hard to call. V was trimmed by 2 bases and J by 2 bases, leaving 2 bases between them. This CDR3 comprises 12 residues. Germline loops: CDR1 SGHRS, CDR2 YFSETQ.

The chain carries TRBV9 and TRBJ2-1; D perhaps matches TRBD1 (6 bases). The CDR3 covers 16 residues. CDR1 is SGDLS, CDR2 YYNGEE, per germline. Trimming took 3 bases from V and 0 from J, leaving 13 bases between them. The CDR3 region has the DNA TGTGCCAGCAGCGCCCAGGGGTCGAGCTCCTACAATGAGCAGTTCTTC. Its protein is CASSAQGSSSYNEQFF.

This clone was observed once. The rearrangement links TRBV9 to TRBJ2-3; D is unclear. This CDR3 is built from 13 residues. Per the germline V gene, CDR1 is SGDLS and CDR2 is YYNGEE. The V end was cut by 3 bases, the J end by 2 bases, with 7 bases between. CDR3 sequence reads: CASSDLPTDTQYF. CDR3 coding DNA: TGTGCCAGCAGCGACCTCCCCACAGATACGCAGTATTTT.

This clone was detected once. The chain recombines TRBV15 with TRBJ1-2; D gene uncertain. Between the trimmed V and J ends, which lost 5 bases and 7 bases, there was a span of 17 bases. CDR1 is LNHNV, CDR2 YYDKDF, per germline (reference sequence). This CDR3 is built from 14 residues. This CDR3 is CATSLPITTAGYTF. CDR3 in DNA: TGTGCCACCAGCTTACCCATAACCACGGCTGGCTACACCTTC.

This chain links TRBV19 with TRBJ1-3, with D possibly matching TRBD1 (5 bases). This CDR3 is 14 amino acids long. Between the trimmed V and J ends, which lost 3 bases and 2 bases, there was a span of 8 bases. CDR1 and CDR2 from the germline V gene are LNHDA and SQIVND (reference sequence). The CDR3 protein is CASSIGRAGNTIYF. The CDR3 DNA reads TGTGCCAGTAGTATCGGCAGGGCTGGAAACACCATATATTTT.

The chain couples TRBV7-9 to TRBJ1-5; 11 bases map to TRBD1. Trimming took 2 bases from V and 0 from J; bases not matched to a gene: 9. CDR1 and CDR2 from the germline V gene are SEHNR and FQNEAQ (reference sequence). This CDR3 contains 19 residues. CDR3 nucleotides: TGTGCCAGCAGCTTAAATTGGGGGACAGGGGGATATAGCAATCAGCCCCAGCATTTT. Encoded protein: CASSLNWGTGGYSNQPQHF.

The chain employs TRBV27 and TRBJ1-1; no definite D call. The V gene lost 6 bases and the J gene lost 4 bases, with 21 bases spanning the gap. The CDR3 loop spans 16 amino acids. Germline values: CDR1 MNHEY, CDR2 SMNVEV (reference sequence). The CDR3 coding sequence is TGTGCCAGCAGCCCCCTCCCAGGTTCTGGCGGCACTGAAGCTTTCTTT. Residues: CASSPLPGSGGTEAFF.

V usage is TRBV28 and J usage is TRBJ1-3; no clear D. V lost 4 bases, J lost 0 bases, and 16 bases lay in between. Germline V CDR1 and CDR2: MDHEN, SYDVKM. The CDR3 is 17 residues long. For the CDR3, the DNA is TGTGCCAGCAGTTCCCCCCTCGGGGTACTCTCTGGAAACACCATATATTTT. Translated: CASSSPLGVLSGNTIYF.

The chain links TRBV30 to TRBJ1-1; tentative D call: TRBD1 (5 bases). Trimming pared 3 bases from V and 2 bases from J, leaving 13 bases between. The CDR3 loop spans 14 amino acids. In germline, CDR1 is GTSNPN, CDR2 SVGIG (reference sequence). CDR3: CAWSHGHINTEAFF. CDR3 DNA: TGTGCCTGGAGCCATGGACACATAAACACTGAAGCTTTCTTT.

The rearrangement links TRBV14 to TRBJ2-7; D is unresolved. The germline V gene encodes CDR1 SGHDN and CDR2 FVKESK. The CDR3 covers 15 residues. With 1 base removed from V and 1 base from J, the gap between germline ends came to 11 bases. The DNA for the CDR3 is TGTGCCAGCAGCCAAGTTTGGGCTGCATCCTACGAGCAGTACTTC. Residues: CASSQVWAASYEQYF.

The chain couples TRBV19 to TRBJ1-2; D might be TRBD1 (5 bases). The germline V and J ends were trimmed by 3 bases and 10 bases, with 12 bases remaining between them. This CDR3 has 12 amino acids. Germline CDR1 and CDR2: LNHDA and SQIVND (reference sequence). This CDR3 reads CASSMRGKSYTF. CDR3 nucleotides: TGTGCCAGTAGTATGCGGGGGAAATCCTACACCTTC.

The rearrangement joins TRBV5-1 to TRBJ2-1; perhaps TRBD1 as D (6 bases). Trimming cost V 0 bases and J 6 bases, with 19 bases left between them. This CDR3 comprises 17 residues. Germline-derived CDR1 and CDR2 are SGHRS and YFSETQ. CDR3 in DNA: TGCGCCAGCAGCTTGGCATTTGGTTCAGGGGTCACCAATGAGCAGTTCTTC. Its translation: CASSLAFGSGVTNEQFF.

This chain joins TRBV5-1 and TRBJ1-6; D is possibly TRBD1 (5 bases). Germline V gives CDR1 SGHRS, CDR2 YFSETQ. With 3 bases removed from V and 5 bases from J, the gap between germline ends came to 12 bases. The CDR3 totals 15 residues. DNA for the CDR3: TGCGCCAGCAGCTCTCAGACAGCGGATAATTCACCCCTCCACTTT. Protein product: CASSSQTADNSPLHF. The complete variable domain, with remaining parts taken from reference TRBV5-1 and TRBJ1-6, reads KAGVTQTPRYLIKTRGQQVTLSCSPISGHRSVSWYQQTPGQGLQFLFEYFSETQRNKGNFPGRFSGRQFSNSRSEMNVSTLELGDSALYLCASSSQTADNSPLHFGNGTRLTVT.

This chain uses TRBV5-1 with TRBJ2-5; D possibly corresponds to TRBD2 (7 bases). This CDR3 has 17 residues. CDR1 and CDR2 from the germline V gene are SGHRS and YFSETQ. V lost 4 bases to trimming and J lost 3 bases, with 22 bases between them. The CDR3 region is CASSPGMGGHFKETQYF. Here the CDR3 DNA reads TGCGCCAGCAGCCCAGGGATGGGGGGGCACTTTAAAGAGACCCAGTACTTC.